The 3 T cell receptor beta chains presented below share a single source sample, sequenced in a study of OX40 agonist ivuxolimab in advanced cancers. Some clones are missing from TCRdb's copy, which holds only in-frame ones; the method was immunoSEQ multiplex PCR. The data show approximately 48,000 clones, roughly 80% seen once. The source was CD4+ or CD8+ T cells sorted from blood, collected in a trial of the OX40 agonist ivuxolimab. Receptors were obtained from an adult with an advanced solid tumor such as melanoma, head and neck, liver or kidney cancer.

In this sample, this clone turned up a few times. The chain links TRBV6-6 to TRBJ2-7; tentatively, D is TRBD1 or TRBD2 (6 bases each). V lost 4 bases and J 3 bases, leaving 10 bases between the germline ends. This CDR3 spans 13 amino acids. CDR1 and CDR2 (germline): MNHNY, SVGAGI (reference sequence). The chain's CDR3 is CASSSQGGYEQYF. As DNA, the CDR3 is TGTGCCAGCAGTTCACAGGGAGGCTACGAGCAGTACTTC.

The chain links TRBV7-2 to TRBJ1-1; D remains ambiguous. CDR3 length: 15 residues. Deletions cut 1 base from V and 0 bases from J, with 9 bases between. Germline lookup yields CDR1 SGHTA and CDR2 FQGNSA. CDR3 bases: TGTGCCAGCAGCTTAGGTGGGTGGTTGAACACTGAAGCTTTCTTT. Translating gives CASSLGGWLNTEAFF.

This clone was counted only a few times. The chain carries TRBV6-1 and TRBJ2-7; D might be TRBD2 (7 bases). V was pared by 6 bases and J by 3 bases, with 15 bases between. The CDR3 sequence is 14 residues long. The germline gives CDR1 MNHNS, CDR2 SASEGT. CDR3 nucleotides: TGTGCCAGCAGCGCCCGGGGGGCCCTCTACGAGCAGTACTTC. Its protein product is CASSARGALYEQYF.